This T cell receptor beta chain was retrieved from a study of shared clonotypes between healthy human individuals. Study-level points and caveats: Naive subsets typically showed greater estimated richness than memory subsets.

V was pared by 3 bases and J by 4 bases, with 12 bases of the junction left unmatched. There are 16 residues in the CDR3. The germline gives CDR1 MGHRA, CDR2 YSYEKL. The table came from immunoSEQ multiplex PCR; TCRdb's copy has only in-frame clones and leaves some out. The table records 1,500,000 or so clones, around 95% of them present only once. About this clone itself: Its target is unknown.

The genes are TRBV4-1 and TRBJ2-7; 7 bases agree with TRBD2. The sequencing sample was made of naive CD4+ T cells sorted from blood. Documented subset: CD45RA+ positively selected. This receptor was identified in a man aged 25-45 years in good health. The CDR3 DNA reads TGCGCCAGCAGCCAGGATGACGGGGAGGGCGTGTACGAGCAGTACTTC. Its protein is CASSQDDGEGVYEQYF.